What follows are 23 T cell receptor beta chains derived from one specimen sequenced in a study of metastatic and nonmetastatic thyroid tumors. Patients had received no treatment of any kind before thyroid surgery. Via MiXCR, TCRdb re-called the PCR reads. Among tens of thousands of clones listed, approximately 15% were seen once. The sequencing sample was made of blood. These TCRs come from a male donor with papillary thyroid cancer or a benign thyroid nodule (not recorded which). Some clones in this sample may be carry-over from other donors' samples.

The table lists this clone with many counts. CDR3 DNA: TGTGCCAGCAGTTTTCTCCCCGGGGTCCGTTCCTACGAGCAGTACTTC. Translating gives CASSFLPGVRSYEQYF. This rearrangement joins TRBV28 to TRBJ2-7; D might be TRBD2 (5 bases). The CDR3 is 16 residues long. The V end lost 3 bases, the J end lost 1 base, and 16 bases lay between the germline ends. Germline V lookup: CDR1 MDHEN, CDR2 SYDVKM.

In its sample, this clone was seen a few times. One junction end disagrees with the germline gene, perhaps due to a read error. The J gene is TRBJ2-2, the V gene TRBV6-1, with 7 bases identical to TRBD1. The CDR3 length is 15 residues. The germline gives CDR1 MNHNS, CDR2 SASEGT. CDR3: CASNRGVGYTWELFF. The CDR3 coding sequence is TGTGCCAGTAACAGGGGTGTGGGGTACACCTGGGAGCTGTTTTTT.

The gene calls are TRBV11-2 and TRBJ2-1; D is undetermined. Per germline, CDR1 SGHAT and CDR2 FQNNGV. The CDR3 spans 15 residues. Trimming took 3 bases from V and 2 from J, leaving 11 bases between them. CDR3 in DNA: TGTGCCAGCAGCTTGGTGCCCGAGCCCTACAATGAGCAGTTCTTC. Its protein product is CASSLVPEPYNEQFF.

The J gene is TRBJ2-7, the V gene TRBV6-1; TRBD2 aligns across 8 bases. The germline V gene encodes CDR1 MNHNS and CDR2 SASEGT. With 5 bases clipped from V and 4 bases from J, the junction kept 10 bases outside the gene matches. CDR3 size: 15 residues. CDR3 region: CASSPQTSGSYEQYF. CDR3 nucleotides: TGTGCCAGCAGTCCTCAAACCAGCGGGAGTTACGAGCAGTACTTC.

This clone turned up a few times. The genes are TRBV10-3 and TRBJ2-4; 8 nucleotides match TRBD1. The ends lost 5 bases at V and 8 bases at J; junction bases unmatched: 11. This CDR3 comprises 15 residues. Per the germline V gene, CDR1 is ENHRY and CDR2 is SYGVKD. CDR3 DNA sequence: TGTGCCATCAGTAAAAACACAGGGGGAAGGGACATTCAGTACTTC. This gives the protein CAISKNTGGRDIQYF.

This clone showed up just a few times. A much larger clone differs from this one at a single base, so this may be a read error. The chain carries TRBV9 and TRBJ2-1, with D possibly TRBD1 on 5 matching bases. CDR3 size: 14 residues. Germline CDR1 is SGDLS and CDR2 is YYNGEE. The V and J ends lost 0 bases and 8 bases respectively, with 12 bases between them. The CDR3 loop reads CASSVEYRQDEQFF. In DNA form, the CDR3 reads TGTGCCAGCAGCGTAGAGTACAGGCAGGATGAGCAGTTCTTC.

This clone has at least ten counts. The chain is built from TRBV5-1 and TRBJ2-1; D is tentatively TRBD1 or TRBD2 (5 bases each). From germline, CDR1 is SGHRS and CDR2 YFSETQ. The CDR3 extends over 16 amino acids. With 4 bases removed from V and 7 bases from J, the gap between germline ends came to 21 bases. This chain's CDR3 is CASSPEDFGAENEQFF. Here the CDR3 DNA reads TGCGCCAGCAGCCCTGAAGATTTCGGGGCAGAGAATGAGCAGTTCTTC.

This clone has a count of ten or more. One end of the junction does not line up with germline, which may come from a read error. This same CDR3 is encoded by further DNA sequences in the sample. The V and J genes are TRBV2 and TRBJ2-7, with a possible D match to TRBD2 (5 bases). The germline V gene encodes CDR1 SNHLY and CDR2 FYNNEI. The CDR3 sequence is 13 residues long. Written as DNA, the CDR3 is TGTGCCAGCAGTCGAGCGGATTCCTGCGAGCAGTACTTC. Translation: CASSRADSCEQYF.

The table lists this clone with many counts. The V and J genes are TRBV28 and TRBJ2-4; the match to TRBD2 covers 8 bases. The CDR3 totals 15 residues. Trimming cost V 5 bases and J 4 bases; bases outside gene matches: 7. Germline CDR1 and CDR2: MDHEN and SYDVKM. CDR3: CASSRPGTRKNIQYF. The CDR3 DNA reads TGTGCCAGCAGTCGACCCGGGACTAGGAAAAACATTCAGTACTTC. Full variable domain (rest looked up from reference TRBV28 and TRBJ2-4): DVKVTQSSRYLVKRTGEKVFLECVQDMDHENMFWYRQDPGLGLRLIYFSYDVKMKEKGDIPEGYSVSREKKERFSLILESASTNQTSMYLCASSRPGTRKNIQYFGAGTRLSVL.

The chain carries TRBV11-2 and TRBJ1-6, with 8 bases matching TRBD1. The CDR3 is made up of 19 amino acids. Germline V gene sequence: CDR1 SGHAT, CDR2 FQNNGV. V lost 0 bases to trimming and J lost 0 bases; unmatched junction nucleotides: 7. CDR3 residues: CASSLDARTGSSYNSPLHF. In DNA form, the CDR3 reads TGTGCCAGCAGCTTAGATGCCCGGACAGGGAGCTCCTATAATTCACCCCTCCACTTT.

The chain recombines TRBV29-1 with TRBJ2-5, with 15 bases aligning to TRBD2. Trimming cost V 6 bases and J 4 bases; bases outside gene matches: 6. Germline V gene data show CDR1 as SQVTM and CDR2 as ANQGSEA. This CDR3 comprises 15 residues. Written as DNA, the CDR3 is TGCAGCGTCGGAAGGACTAGCGGGAGGGCAGAGACCCAGTACTTC. Translating gives CSVGRTSGRAETQYF.

The sample holds many counts of this clone. The chain recombines TRBV7-2 with TRBJ2-4, with D perhaps TRBD1 (6 bases). V was clipped by 3 bases and J by 8 bases, with 14 bases between them. This CDR3 is 14 amino acids long. Germline CDR1 SGHTA, CDR2 FQGNSA. CDR3: CASSLVQGWDIQYF. The CDR3 DNA reads TGTGCCAGCAGCTTGGTACAGGGTTGGGACATTCAGTACTTC.

There are many counts of this clone. V usage is TRBV19 and J usage is TRBJ2-5; 9 nucleotides agree with TRBD2. CDR1 LNHDA and CDR2 SQIVND come from the germline V gene (reference sequence). Unmatched junction bases numbered 5, after V lost 2 bases and J lost 4 bases. The CDR3 is 15 residues long. In nucleotides, the CDR3 is TGTGCCAGTAGTATAAAAGCGGGAGGTGGAGAGACCCAGTACTTC. Translation gives CASSIKAGGGETQYF.

This clone was recorded many times. The V gene is TRBV2, the J gene TRBJ1-1; TRBD1 might be the D (5 bases). Germline values: CDR1 SNHLY, CDR2 FYNNEI. Trimming pared 5 bases from V and 1 base from J, leaving 11 bases between. The CDR3 runs 14 residues. CDR3 sequence (DNA): TGTGCCAGCAGTCCACTGAGGGGGAACACTGAAGCTTTCTTT. It codes for CASSPLRGNTEAFF.

About this clone itself: This may be a read error, as it is one base from a much larger clone. The CDR3: CASSTGYTDTQYF. The DNA for the CDR3 is TGTGCCAGCAGCACCGGGTATACAGATACGCAGTATTTT. J is TRBJ2-3 and V is TRBV5-5; D is unclear. CDR1 and CDR2 from the germline V gene are SGHKS and YYEKEE (reference sequence). V lost 4 bases to trimming and J lost 3 bases, with 9 bases between them. This CDR3 spans 13 amino acids.

This clone showed up many times. The CDR3 nucleotides are TGTGCCAGCGGACTAGTGATGAACACTGAAGCTTTCTTT. As protein: CASGLVMNTEAFF. The rearrangement joins TRBV18 to TRBJ1-1, with D hard to call. CDR3 length equals 13 residues. Trimming pared 8 bases from V and 0 bases from J, leaving 10 bases between. Germline V gene sequence: CDR1 KGHSH, CDR2 LQKENI.

The rearrangement uses TRBV11-2 and TRBJ1-6; possibly TRBD1 for D (5 bases). This CDR3 comprises 16 residues. V dropped 2 bases and J dropped 7 bases, with 15 bases sitting between them. Looked up from germline, CDR1 is SGHAT and CDR2 is FQNNGV. CDR3 in DNA: TGTGCCAGCAGCTTAAGACAGTCGGGGCCGAATTCACCCCTCCACTTT. Translation: CASSLRQSGPNSPLHF.

The table lists this clone with many counts. Other DNA sequences of this sample code for an identical CDR3. The CDR3 sequence: CSVRKVSVNTEAFF. CDR3 DNA sequence: TGCAGCGTTCGAAAGGTTTCGGTGAACACTGAAGCTTTCTTT. The chain carries TRBV29-1 and TRBJ1-1; unclear D gene. The CDR3 is 14 residues long. Germline V gene sequence: CDR1 SQVTM, CDR2 ANQGSEA. Trimming took off 5 bases at V and 0 bases at J, with 13 bases between the two ends.

This clone has ten or more counts. The V call is TRBV3-1, the J call TRBJ1-2, with D possibly TRBD1 on 5 matching bases. CDR1 is LGHDT and CDR2 is YNNKEL in the germline V gene (reference sequence). The germline V and J ends were trimmed by 4 bases and 0 bases, with 18 bases remaining between them. The CDR3 is 17 amino acids. DNA for the CDR3: TGTGCCAGCAGCCGGGGGGGAGGAAGGGATTCTAACTATGGCTACACCTTC. This gives the protein CASSRGGGRDSNYGYTF.

To note about this clone: A much larger clonotype is one base distant, so this may be a read error. The V and J genes are TRBV10-3 and TRBJ2-3; 15 nucleotides line up with TRBD2. The CDR3 is 18 amino acids. J was trimmed by 0 bases and V by 7 bases; bases with no gene match: 8. Germline lookup yields CDR1 ENHRY and CDR2 SYGVKD. In DNA form, the CDR3 reads TGTGCCATCATTTCAGGACTAGCGGGAGGGCGTAGCACAGATACGCAGTATTTT. Encoded protein: CAIISGLAGGRSTDTQYF.

This clone came up once. The chain couples TRBV20-1 to TRBJ2-3; 8 nucleotides align to TRBD2. Germline CDR1 is DFQATT and CDR2 is SNEGSKA (reference sequence). The V gene end was trimmed by 1 base and the J gene end by 2 bases; junction bases not matched to a gene: 11. The CDR3 runs 17 residues. CDR3 bases: TGCAGTGCTAGAGTACCACCTCAGCGGGGGTTCACAGATACGCAGTATTTT. This sequence encodes CSARVPPQRGFTDTQYF.

This clone was counted at least ten times. This chain connects TRBV4-3 to TRBJ1-2; D might be TRBD1 (5 bases). The V end was cut by 0 bases, the J end by 4 bases, with 12 bases between. Germline-derived CDR1 and CDR2 are LGHNA and YSLEER. The CDR3 sequence is 15 residues long. This chain's CDR3 is CASSQEWGFAYGYTF. CDR3 nucleotide sequence: TGCGCCAGCAGCCAAGAGTGGGGGTTCGCCTATGGCTACACCTTC.

This clone came up many times. The chain couples TRBV15 to TRBJ1-1, with 9 nucleotides matching TRBD1. After removal of 1 base from V and 8 bases from J, the junction contained 11 bases not matched to a gene. CDR3 length: 16 residues. From germline, CDR1 is LNHNV and CDR2 YYDKDF (reference sequence). This chain's CDR3 is CATSRVFPRQGGEAFF. In nucleotides, the CDR3 is TGTGCCACCAGCAGAGTATTCCCACGACAGGGGGGAGAAGCTTTCTTT.